The clone carrying this T cell receptor beta chain was recorded many times. Its antigen is still unknown. Arm-PCR of CDR3 regions and iRepertoire HTBI primers were used to build TCR beta libraries. TCRdb recomputed calls from the multiplex PCR reads with MiXCR, one row per CDR3 protein. Counted here are 500,000 to 700,000 distinct CDR3 sequences, 15% to 20% occurring once; the ten biggest clones make up roughly 18%. This specimen belongs to a study of regulatory T cells in long-lasting Graves disease. Time point defined: newly diagnosed GD, antithyroid drugs for less than 3 months. The TCR library used RNA extracted from PBMCs. Study results and limitations: A greater number of public clonotypes (approximately 2,700) was shared by persistent patients than by new patients (about 880).

The length of the CDR3 is 15 residues. Trimming cost V 6 bases and J 6 bases, with 15 bases left between them. Germline loops: CDR1 SNHLY, CDR2 FYNNEI. Another study also made use of these data, one on T cells in Graves' hyperthyroidism and ophthalmopathy.

The clonotype comes from a woman under 40 with Graves disease. The gene calls are TRBV2 and TRBJ1-6, with a possible D match to TRBD1 (6 bases). This sample comprised peripheral blood mononuclear cells (PBMCs), obtained at new diagnosis, from a patient treated with antithyroid drugs. CDR3 in amino acids: CASSETGFRNSPLHF. For the CDR3, the DNA is TGTGCCAGCAGCGAAACAGGGTTTCGTAATTCACCCCTCCACTTT.